This TCR beta chain was observed in a study of blood T cell repertoires in COVID-19. Across the whole study: Samples came from the United States, Italy and Spain, spanning acute and convalescent COVID-19. T cells, B-cell-depleted T cells, or PBMCs provided the cDNA or gDNA that served as material.

Germline-derived CDR1 and CDR2 are LGHNA and YNFKEQ. This CDR3 has 16 residues. Deletions cut 0 bases from V and 5 bases from J, with 13 bases between. In the original processing: How many nucleated cells were present was estimated from reference gene primer amplification. Clones were sequenced by immunoSEQ multiplex PCR, and TCRdb holds only the in-frame ones, with some missing. That table supplies the V and J calls and clone size; D and trimming were determined from the DNA. The sample lists about 170,000 clones; 80% to 85% were seen once. The sample was peripheral blood. The rearrangement links TRBV4-2 to TRBJ2-2, with TRBD2 as a possible D gene (5 bases). The TCR originated in a woman between 55 and 75 years old with acute or convalescent COVID-19. The CDR3 spells CASSQERLAGTGELFF. CDR3 DNA sequence: TGTGCCAGCAGCCAAGAACGTCTAGCTGGAACCGGGGAGCTGTTTTTT.